The present TCR beta chain was sequenced within a study of blood T cell repertoires in COVID-19. Trimming took off 7 bases at V and 2 bases at J, with 17 bases between the two ends. This CDR3 has 16 amino acids. Germline CDR1 and CDR2: SGHTA and FQGNSA. The method was immunoSEQ multiplex PCR; TCRdb's version includes in-frame clones alone and lacks a portion of them. The sample gives about 180,000 clones, roughly 80% of which show up once; around 14% is in the top ten. The receptor was derived from a man between 60 and 75 years old who had been exposed to COVID-19. V and J are TRBV7-2 and TRBJ2-2; a possible D gene is TRBD2 (5 bases). Sequencing used PBMCs or T cells enriched from blood (not recorded which). CDR3 nucleotides: TGTGCCAGCACCCCTTGGCCGGGGAGAAACACCGGGGAGCTGTTTTTT. Its protein is CASTPWPGRNTGELFF.